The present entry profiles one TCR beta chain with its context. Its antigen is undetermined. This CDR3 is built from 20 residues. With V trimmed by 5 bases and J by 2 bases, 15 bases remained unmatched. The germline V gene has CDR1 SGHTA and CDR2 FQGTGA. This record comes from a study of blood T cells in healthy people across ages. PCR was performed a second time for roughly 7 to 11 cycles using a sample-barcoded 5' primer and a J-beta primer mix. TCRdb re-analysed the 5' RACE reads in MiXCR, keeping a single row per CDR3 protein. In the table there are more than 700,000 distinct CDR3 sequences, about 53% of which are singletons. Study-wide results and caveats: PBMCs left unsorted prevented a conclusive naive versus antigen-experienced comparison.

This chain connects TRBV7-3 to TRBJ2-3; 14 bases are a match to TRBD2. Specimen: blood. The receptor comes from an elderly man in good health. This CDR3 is CASSLIAQGLAGVPTDTQYF. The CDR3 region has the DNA TGTGCCAGCAGCCTAATCGCCCAGGGACTAGCGGGAGTCCCCACAGATACGCAGTATTTT.